Shown below are 26 T cell receptor beta chains from a single sample sequenced in a study of T cell repertoires in cytomegalovirus infection. Their antigens remain unidentified. TCRdb reprocessed the reads with MiXCR, giving one entry per CDR3 protein. The table includes some 940,000 distinct CDR3 sequences, roughly 30% detected once. Sequencing was performed on cultured CD8+ T cells from PBMCs, taken from culture after CMV antigen stimulation. These receptors were collected from a human donor in good health (CMV status not recorded). Some clones in this sample may be carry-over from other donors' samples.

This clonotype was found a few times. This sequence joins TRBV7-3 and TRBJ1-2, with no clear D. CDR1 is SGHTA and CDR2 is FQGTGA in the germline V gene. V lost 0 bases, J lost 6 bases, and 8 bases lay in between. The CDR3 has 13 residues. DNA of the CDR3: TGTGCCAGCAGCTTAACTATGCAGGATGGCTACACCTTC. Its protein product is CASSLTMQDGYTF.

This clonotype has a handful of counts. The chain uses TRBV29-1 and TRBJ2-2, with 12 bases aligning to TRBD2. The CDR3 spans 16 residues. V was clipped by 0 bases and J by 6 bases; unmatched bases: 5. CDR1 SQVTM and CDR2 ANQGSEA come from the germline V gene. DNA of the CDR3: TGCAGCGTTGAAGATCGTCGACTAGCGGGGGCCGGGGAGCTGTTTTTT. This translates into CSVEDRRLAGAGELFF.

On this clonotype: Likely a read error: the CDR3 ends without its conserved phenylalanine or tryptophan. The V call is TRBV7-6, the J call TRBJ1-4; no reliable D call. Germline lookup yields CDR1 SGHVS and CDR2 FNYEAQ. Trimming removed 3 bases from V and 1 base from J, with 6 bases in between. CDR3 length: 14 residues. The CDR3 bases are TGTGCCAGCAGCTTTGGGGAAACTAATGAAAAACTGTTTTTA. This codes for CASSFGETNEKLFL.

The chain uses TRBV20-1 and TRBJ1-1; D not resolved. V shed 3 bases and J shed 5 bases, with 10 bases lying between them. This CDR3 is 12 amino acids long. Germline CDR1 is DFQATT and CDR2 is SNEGSKA (reference sequence). The CDR3 is CSASTLRTEAFF. The CDR3 region has the DNA TGCAGTGCTAGCACCCTACGAACTGAAGCTTTCTTT.

J is TRBJ1-1 and V is TRBV27; TRBD1 is a possible D gene (6 bases). The length of the CDR3 is 10 residues. V lost 11 bases to trimming and J lost 4 bases, with 8 bases between them. CDR1 and CDR2 (germline): MNHEY, SMNVEV (reference sequence). The CDR3: CAAGVTEAFF. CDR3 bases: TGTGCCGCAGGGGTCACTGAAGCTTTCTTT.

The V and J genes are TRBV6-2 or TRBV6-3 and TRBJ2-7, with D possibly matching TRBD1 (6 bases). CDR1 is MNHEY and CDR2 is SVGEGT in the germline V gene. Deletions cut 4 bases from V and 7 bases from J, with 11 bases between. The CDR3 runs to 12 residues. CDR3 sequence reads: CASSLDSGEQYV. CDR3 coding DNA: TGTGCCAGCAGTTTGGACAGCGGAGAGCAGTACGTC.

In its sample, this clonotype was seen once. The chain uses TRBV27 and TRBJ2-3; unclear D gene. Per the germline V gene, CDR1 is MNHEY and CDR2 is SMNVEV (reference sequence). CDR3 length equals 20 residues. Deletions cut 3 bases from V and 2 bases from J, with 27 bases between. This CDR3 reads CASSFSVITILAPYTDTQYF. The CDR3 DNA follows: TGTGCCAGCAGTTTTTCCGTCATCACCATTTTAGCTCCCTACACAGATACGCAGTATTTT.

This sequence joins TRBV7-9 and TRBJ2-1, with D possibly matching TRBD1 (7 bases). CDR3 length equals 15 residues. The germline V gene encodes CDR1 SEHNR and CDR2 FQNEAQ (reference sequence). V was shortened by 5 bases and J by 5 bases, with 16 bases between the two germline ends. The chain's CDR3 is CASSLGRDRDNEQFF. The CDR3 region has the DNA TGTGCCAGCAGCCTGGGGCGGGACAGAGACAATGAGCAGTTCTTC.

The rearrangement uses TRBV6-5 and TRBJ2-2, with D perhaps TRBD1 (5 bases). The length of the CDR3 is 15 residues. V lost 4 bases to trimming and J lost 6 bases, with 15 bases between them. Germline assignment: CDR1 MNHEY and CDR2 SVGAGI. For the CDR3, the DNA is TGTGCCAGCAGTTTTCGACAGTGGGTCGCCGGGGAGCTGTTTTTT. Its translation: CASSFRQWVAGELFF.

The chain uses TRBV13 and TRBJ1-6, with a tentative D call TRBD1 (5 bases). Trimming removed 5 bases from V and 8 bases from J, with 22 bases in between. The CDR3 runs to 17 residues. Germline V lookup: CDR1 PRHDT, CDR2 FYEKMQ (reference sequence). The chain's CDR3 is CASSGGGRFSGDSPLHF. CDR3 coding DNA: TGTGCCAGCAGCGGGGGGGGACGGTTTTCGGGGGATTCACCCCTCCACTTT. The entire variable domain, with the rest obtained from reference TRBV13 and TRBJ1-6, is as follows: AAGVIQSPRHLIKEKRETATLKCYPIPRHDTVYWYQQGPGQDPQFLISFYEKMQSDKGSIPDRFSAQQFSDYHSELNMSSLELGDSALYFCASSGGGRFSGDSPLHFGNGTRLTVT.

V gene TRBV7-2 combines with J gene TRBJ1-6, with D possibly being TRBD1 (5 bases). This CDR3 comprises 17 residues. Germline V gene sequence: CDR1 SGHTA, CDR2 FQGNSA. V lost 4 bases and J lost 4, with 17 bases in between. CDR3 region: CASSSTVIVAYNSPLHF. For the CDR3, the DNA is TGTGCCAGCAGCTCGACAGTCATTGTCGCTTATAATTCACCCCTCCACTTT.

This clonotype was counted only a few times. This chain links TRBV6-1 with TRBJ1-1; D may be TRBD1 (5 bases). The CDR3 length is 15 residues. The ends were cut back, 3 bases at V and 2 bases at J, with 13 bases in the middle. Germline V gene lookup returns CDR1 MNHNS and CDR2 SASEGT. The CDR3: CASSERTTGNTEAFF. CDR3 DNA sequence: TGTGCCAGCAGTGAGAGGACAACGGGCAACACTGAAGCTTTCTTT.

The V gene is TRBV5-4, the J gene TRBJ2-4; 7 bases agree with TRBD1. This CDR3 contains 13 residues. The germline V gene has CDR1 SGHNT and CDR2 YYREEE (reference sequence). J lost 6 bases, V lost 6 bases, and 6 bases had no gene match. The CDR3 DNA reads TGTGCCAGCAACCCCGGGGACAGAAACATTCAGTACTTC. As protein: CASNPGDRNIQYF.

This chain joins TRBV5-1 and TRBJ2-3; 13 nucleotides match TRBD2. CDR1 and CDR2 (germline): SGHRS, YFSETQ. This CDR3 is 16 amino acids long. Trimming at V came to 2 bases and at J to 2 bases, leaving 2 bases not matched to a gene. CDR3 in DNA: TGCGCCAGCAGCTTCGGACTAGCGGGGGACACAGATACGCAGTATTTT. This sequence encodes CASSFGLAGDTDTQYF. The variable domain in full, with the rest retrieved from reference TRBV5-1 and TRBJ2-3, is KAGVTQTPRYLIKTRGQQVTLSCSPISGHRSVSWYQQTPGQGLQFLFEYFSETQRNKGNFPGRFSGRQFSNSRSEMNVSTLELGDSALYLCASSFGLAGDTDTQYFGPGTRLTVL.

The chain uses TRBV5-1 and TRBJ2-5; D not certain. Trimming removed 0 bases from V and 5 bases from J, with 11 bases in between. Germline V gene sequence: CDR1 SGHRS, CDR2 YFSETQ. The length of the CDR3 is 14 residues. The CDR3 protein is CASSLEVLGETQYF. DNA for the CDR3: TGCGCCAGCAGCTTGGAGGTCCTGGGGGAGACCCAGTACTTC.

This clonotype was seen only once. At one end, the junction sequence differs from germline, possibly due to a read error. The chain combines TRBV12-5 with TRBJ2-1; D gene ambiguous. The CDR3 runs 15 residues. Germline V gene data show CDR1 as LGHNT and CDR2 as FRNRAP. The CDR3 here is CASGLGSTSYNQQFF. The CDR3 nucleotides are TGTGCTAGTGGTTTGGGCAGTACCTCCTACAATCAGCAGTTCTTC.

This chain links TRBV7-9 with TRBJ2-4, with D possibly being TRBD1 (6 bases). Germline V CDR1 and CDR2: SEHNR, FQNEAQ (reference sequence). The CDR3 covers 13 residues. CDR3 sequence: CAIGAGDKNIQYF. CDR3 nucleotide sequence: TGTGCAATTGGGGCAGGGGACAAAAACATTCAGTACTTC.

This clonotype occurred a few times. The rearrangement joins TRBV7-2 to TRBJ1-1; 10 nucleotides line up with TRBD1. The CDR3 runs to 17 residues. Germline V gives CDR1 SGHTA, CDR2 FQGNSA. V shed 5 bases and J 5 bases; nucleotides not matched to a gene: 14. The CDR3 DNA reads as TGTGCCAGCAGCCCGAGGGACAGGGGACCGCAGTGGACTGAAGCTTTCTTT. Translating gives CASSPRDRGPQWTEAFF.

V gene TRBV20-1 combines with J gene TRBJ2-7; 11 bases match TRBD2. The CDR3 consists of 19 residues. CDR1 and CDR2 from the germline V gene are DFQATT and SNEGSKA (reference sequence). J lost 0 bases, V lost 0 bases, and 13 bases had no gene match. The CDR3 DNA reads as TGCAGTGCTAGAGATCCCCCTGGACTAGCGGGTCTGAGCTCCTACGAGCAGTACTTC. Amino acid sequence: CSARDPPGLAGLSSYEQYF.

The CDR3 sequence is CASSQEPRTGGGYGYTF. Written as DNA, the CDR3 is TGCGCCAGCAGCCAAGAACCGCGGACAGGGGGAGGCTATGGCTACACCTTC. The chain links TRBV4-1 to TRBJ1-2; 10 bases match TRBD1. Germline CDR1 MGHRA, CDR2 YSYEKL. This CDR3 contains 17 residues. V shed 0 bases and J 4 bases; nucleotides not matched to a gene: 8.

This clonotype was recorded at least ten times. V is TRBV7-9 and J is TRBJ2-3; TRBD2 aligns across 10 bases. V shed 1 base, J shed 3 bases, and the junction held 4 bases outside the gene matches. Germline V gene sequence: CDR1 SEHNR, CDR2 FQNEAQ (reference sequence). There are 16 residues in the CDR3. The chain's CDR3 is CASSLGLAGVTDTQYF. DNA of the CDR3: TGTGCCAGCAGCTTAGGGCTAGCGGGGGTTACAGATACGCAGTATTTT.

The chain couples TRBV27 to TRBJ1-6; 7 bases are shared with TRBD1. Unmatched junction bases numbered 3, after V lost 5 bases and J lost 14 bases. This CDR3 has 11 amino acids. Looked up from germline, CDR1 is MNHEY and CDR2 is SMNVEV (reference sequence). The CDR3 protein is CASSQGGTLHF. In nucleotides, the CDR3 is TGTGCCAGCAGTCAGGGGGGCACCCTCCACTTT.

This clonotype was picked up a small number of times. The chain uses TRBV12-3 or TRBV12-4 and TRBJ2-7; 9 nucleotides line up with TRBD1. With 6 bases clipped from V and 1 base from J, the junction kept 7 bases outside the gene matches. This CDR3 is built from 15 residues. The CDR3 nucleotides are TGTGCCAGCAGCTGGACAGGGGACATTTCCTACGAGCAGTACTTC. Its translation is CASSWTGDISYEQYF.

This clonotype was counted between two and nine times. The rearrangement uses TRBV12-3 or TRBV12-4 and TRBJ1-5, with TRBD1 matching over 7 bases. The CDR3 is made up of 13 amino acids. Losses at the gene ends were 3 bases for V and 7 bases for J; bases not matched to a gene: 3. The CDR3 coding sequence is TGTGCCAGCAGTTTTAGGGGGCTGCAGCCCCAGCATTTT. Translation gives CASSFRGLQPQHF.

To note about this clonotype: This may stem from a read error, because a much larger clone lies one nucleotide away. The genes are TRBV7-9 and TRBJ2-5, with 12 positions matching TRBD2. Germline V lookup: CDR1 SEHNR, CDR2 FQNEAQ (reference sequence). The V gene end was trimmed by 5 bases and the J gene end by 4 bases; junction bases not matched to a gene: 14. The CDR3 covers 18 residues. CDR3 nucleotide sequence: TGTGCCAGCAGCATATTGACTAGCGGGGGCCCCGATGGAGAGACCCAGTACTTC. Translating it yields CASSILTSGGPDGETQYF.

The sample holds many counts of this clonotype. V gene TRBV7-9 combines with J gene TRBJ1-6; D not certain. V was clipped by 5 bases and J by 7 bases, with 18 bases between them. Germline loops: CDR1 SEHNR, CDR2 FQNEAQ (reference sequence). The CDR3 totals 16 residues. The CDR3 region has the DNA TGTGCCAGCAGCCCTACCCTGGGCAGGCCAAATTCACCCCTCCACTTT. This sequence encodes CASSPTLGRPNSPLHF.